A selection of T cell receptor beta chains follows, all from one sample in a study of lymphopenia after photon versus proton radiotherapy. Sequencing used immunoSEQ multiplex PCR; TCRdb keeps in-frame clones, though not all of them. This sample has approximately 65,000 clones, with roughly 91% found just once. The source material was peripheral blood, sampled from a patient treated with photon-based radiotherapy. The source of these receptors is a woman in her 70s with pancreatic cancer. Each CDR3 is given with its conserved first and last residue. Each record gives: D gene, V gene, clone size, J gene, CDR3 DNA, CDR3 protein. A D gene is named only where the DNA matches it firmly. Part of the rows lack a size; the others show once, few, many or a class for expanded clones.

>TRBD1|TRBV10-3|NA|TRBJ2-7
TGTGCCATCAGTTGGGGACAGGGGGCATCCTACGAGCAGTACTTC
CAISWGQGASYEQYF
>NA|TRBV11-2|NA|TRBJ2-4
TGTGCCAGCAGCTTAGGGGGGGTAAACATTCAGTACTTC
CASSLGGVNIQYF
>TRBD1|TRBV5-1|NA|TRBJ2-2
TGCGCCAGCTCCCCGGGGACAGGGTTAAGTTACGGGGAGCTGTTTTTT
CASSPGTGLSYGELFF
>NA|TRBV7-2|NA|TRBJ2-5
TGTGCCAGCAGCTTACCGGTGGACTATCCTGGGAGAGGAGAGACCCAGTACTTC
CASSLPVDYPGRGETQYF
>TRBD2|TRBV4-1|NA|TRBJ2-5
TGCGCCAGTAGAGGGGGCCTAGCGGGAGGGCAAGAGACCCAGTACTTC
CASRGGLAGGQETQYF
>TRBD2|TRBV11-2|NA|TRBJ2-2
TGTGCCAGCAGTTTCCTAGCGGGAGTAGCCGGGGAGCTGTTTTTT
CASSFLAGVAGELFF
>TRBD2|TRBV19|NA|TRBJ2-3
TGTGCCAGTCAACAGTCCGGGACTAGCGGGAGGGGCGATACGCAGTATTTT
CASQQSGTSGRGDTQYF
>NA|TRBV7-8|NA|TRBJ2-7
TGTGCCAGCAGCCCGGGGTATCAAGCCTACGAGCAGTACTTC
CASSPGYQAYEQYF
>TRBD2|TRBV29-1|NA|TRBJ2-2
TGCAGCGTTGCAGGTCGGATGGGACTAGAAGGCGGGGAGCTGTTTTTT
CSVAGRMGLEGGELFF
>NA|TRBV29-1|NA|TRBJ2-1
TGCAGCGTTGAAAAGTATAGGACCCCGACTGATCTTACACTCTACAATGAGCAGTTCTTC
CSVEKYRTPTDLTLYNEQFF
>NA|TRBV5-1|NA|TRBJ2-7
TGCGCCAGCAGCTTAACTAACAGGGTAAACGAGCAGTACTTC
CASSLTNRVNEQYF
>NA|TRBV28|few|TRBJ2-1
TGTGCCAGCGGACGTAAGGGGTACGAGCAGTTCTTC
CASGRKGYEQFF
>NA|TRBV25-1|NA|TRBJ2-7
TGTGCCAGCAGGAAGGACTGGGAGCAGTACTTC
CASRKDWEQYF
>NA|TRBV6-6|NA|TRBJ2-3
TGTGCCAGCAGTGCTTCGGGAGCCCGAGTCACAGATACGCAGTATTTT
CASSASGARVTDTQYF
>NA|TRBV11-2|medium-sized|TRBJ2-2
TGTGCCAGCAGCTTAGGCACCGGGGAGCTGTTTTTT
CASSLGTGELFF
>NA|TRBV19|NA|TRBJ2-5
TGTGCCAGTAGTGCCGACATACAAGAGACCCAGTACTTC
CASSADIQETQYF
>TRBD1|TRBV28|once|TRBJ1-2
TGTGCCAGCACTCCCTCAGGGGGCGGCGGGGGCTACACCTTC
CASTPSGGGGGYTF
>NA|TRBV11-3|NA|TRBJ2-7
TGTGCCAGCAGCGTCCATAGTGGGTCCTACGAGCAGTACTTC
CASSVHSGSYEQYF